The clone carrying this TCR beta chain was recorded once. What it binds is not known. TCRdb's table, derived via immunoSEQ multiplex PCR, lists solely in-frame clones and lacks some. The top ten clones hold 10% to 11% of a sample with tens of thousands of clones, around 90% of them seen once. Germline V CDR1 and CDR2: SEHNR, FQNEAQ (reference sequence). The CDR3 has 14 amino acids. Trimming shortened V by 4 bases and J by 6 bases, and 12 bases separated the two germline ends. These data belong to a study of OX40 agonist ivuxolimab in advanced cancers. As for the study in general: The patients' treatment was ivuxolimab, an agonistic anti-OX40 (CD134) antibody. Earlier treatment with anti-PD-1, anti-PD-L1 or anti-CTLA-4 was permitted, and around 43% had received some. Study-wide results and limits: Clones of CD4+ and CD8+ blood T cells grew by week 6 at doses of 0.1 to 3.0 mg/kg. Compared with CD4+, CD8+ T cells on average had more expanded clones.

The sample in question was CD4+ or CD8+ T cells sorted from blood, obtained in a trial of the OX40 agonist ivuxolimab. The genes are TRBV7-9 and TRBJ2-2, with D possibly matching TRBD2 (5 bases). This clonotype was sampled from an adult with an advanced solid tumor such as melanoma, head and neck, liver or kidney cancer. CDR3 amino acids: CASSSGLASGELFF. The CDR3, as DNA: TGTGCCAGCAGCTCTGGGCTAGCTTCCGGGGAGCTGTTTTTT.